This record looks at one T cell receptor beta chain sequence and its context. A much larger clone lies one base from this, so it may be a read error. Each CDR3 protein is one row after TCRdb ran MiXCR on the 5' RACE reads. The sample has 50,000 to 65,000 distinct CDR3 sequences, 12% seen once. These data are taken from a study of early T cells in non-severe SARS-CoV-2 infection. Looked up from germline, CDR1 is LNHDA and CDR2 is SQIVND (reference sequence). Deletions cut 1 base from V and 7 bases from J, with 14 bases between. CDR3 length: 15 amino acids. The chain couples TRBV19 to TRBJ1-5, with D perhaps matching TRBD1 (6 bases). The sequence was collected from an adult who was a healthcare worker with PCR-confirmed SARS-CoV-2 infection or an uninfected control (not recorded which). Sequences were obtained from whole blood. The CDR3 bases are TGTGCCAGTAGTATAGTAGTGCCAGGGGAGCAGCCCCAGCATTTT. This gives the protein CASSIVVPGEQPQHF.